The sequence of this T cell receptor beta chain was determined in a study of T cells expressing NK-cell markers. The study, taken as a whole, reports: Of CD8+ T cells, about 1.0-8% belonged to dominant NKG2C+ clonotypes in five or six donors.

TCRdb re-called the 5' RACE reads, yielding one record per CDR3 amino acid sequence without DNA. The sample's table shows some 150,000 distinct CDR3 sequences. This CDR3 region has 14 residues. The V gene's germline CDR1 is LGHDT and CDR2 YNNKEL (reference sequence). Details on this clonotype: Its antigen is not identified.

What was sequenced was blood T cells: a sorted CD56 or NKG2C T cell subset, CD4+ or CD8+ T cells, or bulk PBMC T cells (not recorded which). This sequence was found in a man aged 18-30 years in good health. The chain uses TRBV3-1 and TRBJ2-1; no DNA is available, so the TRBD2 call from TCRdb remains unchecked. CDR3 sequence reads: CASSQDIATNEQFF.